These T cell receptor beta chains were read from a single sample in a study of brain T cells in children with intractable seizures. The protocol was immunoSEQ multiplex PCR, while the TCRdb copy is restricted to in-frame clones and leaves out a portion. This sample carries 340,000 or so clones, over 90% of them seen once, and the ten largest clones take 5.5% to 6%. Sample: peripheral blood, taken approximately 5 months after surgery. The receptors here all came from a boy under three years old with tuberous sclerosis and intractable seizures. Each CDR3 is given with its conserved first and last residue. D genes are given only for firm matches. Size tells how often a clone was seen (once, few, many) or the class of an expanded clone, and some rows leave it out.

d_call: .; j_call: TRBJ2-7; clone_size: .; v_call: TRBV5-1; cdr3_nt: TGCGCCAGCAGCCCGGGCGAGGGAAGCTCCTACGAGCAGTACTTC; cdr3_aa: CASSPGEGSSYEQYF
d_call: .; j_call: TRBJ1-2; clone_size: .; v_call: TRBV5-1; cdr3_nt: TGCGCCAGCAGCTTTTGGCGCAGGGCAGGGTATGGCTACACCTTC; cdr3_aa: CASSFWRRAGYGYTF
d_call: .; j_call: TRBJ1-1; clone_size: once; v_call: TRBV5-1; cdr3_nt: TGCGCCAGCAGCTTGGTACGGAACACTGAAGCTTTCTTT; cdr3_aa: CASSLVRNTEAFF
d_call: TRBD1; j_call: TRBJ1-1; clone_size: .; v_call: TRBV11-2; cdr3_nt: TGTGCCAGCAGCTTACAGGGGGCGAACACTGAAGCTTTCTTT; cdr3_aa: CASSLQGANTEAFF
d_call: .; j_call: TRBJ2-2; clone_size: .; v_call: TRBV4-1; cdr3_nt: TGCGCCAGCAGCCAAGACTTGCGGGGTCGATACACCGGGGAGCTGTTTTTT; cdr3_aa: CASSQDLRGRYTGELFF
d_call: .; j_call: TRBJ1-2; clone_size: .; v_call: TRBV10-3; cdr3_nt: TGTGCCATCAGTGAGTCGACTGGAGGGGATGGCTACACCTTC; cdr3_aa: CAISESTGGDGYTF
d_call: TRBD2; j_call: TRBJ2-1; clone_size: once; v_call: TRBV29-1; cdr3_nt: TGCAGCGTGGTACCTCGGGGGGGCCTCTTCCCTGAGCAGTTCTTC; cdr3_aa: CSVVPRGGLFPEQFF
d_call: TRBD2; j_call: TRBJ2-7; clone_size: .; v_call: TRBV6-5; cdr3_nt: TGTGCCAGCAGTTACTTTCGCGGGAGTCTTTACGAGCAGTACTTC; cdr3_aa: CASSYFRGSLYEQYF
d_call: .; j_call: TRBJ2-1; clone_size: .; v_call: TRBV4-2; cdr3_nt: TGTGCCAGCAGCCAGCTCCATTTTAGGGCGAGCTACAATGAGCAGTTCTTC; cdr3_aa: CASSQLHFRASYNEQFF
d_call: .; j_call: TRBJ2-1; clone_size: once; v_call: TRBV5-1; cdr3_nt: TGCGCCAGCAGCTTTTCGTTCGACAATGAGCAGTTCTTC; cdr3_aa: CASSFSFDNEQFF
d_call: TRBD1; j_call: TRBJ1-5; clone_size: few; v_call: TRBV7-6; cdr3_nt: TGTGCCAGCAGCCCCGGGACAGGGAAACGCTATAGCAATCAGCCCCAGCATTTT; cdr3_aa: CASSPGTGKRYSNQPQHF
d_call: .; j_call: TRBJ1-2; clone_size: .; v_call: TRBV11-2; cdr3_nt: TGTGCCAGCAGCACCTGGGGGAGGGACCCCAAAAACTATGGCTACACCTTC; cdr3_aa: CASSTWGRDPKNYGYTF
d_call: .; j_call: TRBJ1-4; clone_size: .; v_call: TRBV7-9; cdr3_nt: TGTGCCAGCAGCTCAGCCCTCGAGAAAAAACTGTTTTTT; cdr3_aa: CASSSALEKKLFF
d_call: .; j_call: TRBJ1-3; clone_size: .; v_call: TRBV5-1; cdr3_nt: TGCGCCAGCAGCTTGGGGGGGCAGCCTGGGCAGGGGCTCACTGGAAACACCATATATTTT; cdr3_aa: CASSLGGQPGQGLTGNTIYF
d_call: .; j_call: TRBJ2-7; clone_size: .; v_call: TRBV27; cdr3_nt: TGTGCCAGCAGACCCCTAGGGGGACGGGAGCAGTACTTC; cdr3_aa: CASRPLGGREQYF
d_call: .; j_call: TRBJ1-2; clone_size: .; v_call: TRBV10-3; cdr3_nt: TGTGCCATCAGTGAGTCATTAATCGGACCGTATGGCTACACCTTC; cdr3_aa: CAISESLIGPYGYTF
d_call: .; j_call: TRBJ2-5; clone_size: .; v_call: TRBV27; cdr3_nt: TGTGCCAGCAGTTCGTCCCGGGACCCGGACGAGACCCAGTACTTC; cdr3_aa: CASSSSRDPDETQYF
d_call: .; j_call: TRBJ1-1; clone_size: .; v_call: TRBV18; cdr3_nt: TGTGCCAGCTCACCACCGGGGGCAGGTTTGAGGGAAGCTTTCTTT; cdr3_aa: CASSPPGAGLREAFF
d_call: TRBD1; j_call: TRBJ2-2; clone_size: .; v_call: TRBV2; cdr3_nt: TGTGCCAGCGCAAAATCCCCCGGACAGGGGGTAATCGACGGGGAGCTGTTTTTT; cdr3_aa: CASAKSPGQGVIDGELFF
d_call: .; j_call: TRBJ1-1; clone_size: .; v_call: TRBV6-5; cdr3_nt: TGTGCCAGCAGTTACCTAATGAACACTGAAGCTTTCTTT; cdr3_aa: CASSYLMNTEAFF
d_call: .; j_call: TRBJ2-7; clone_size: .; v_call: TRBV10-1; cdr3_nt: TGCGCCAGCAGGCGGTCCTACGAGCAGTACTTC; cdr3_aa: CASRRSYEQYF
d_call: .; j_call: TRBJ2-7; clone_size: .; v_call: TRBV10-3; cdr3_nt: TGTGCCATCAGTGAGGGGGGAACGACCTACGAGCAGTACTTC; cdr3_aa: CAISEGGTTYEQYF
d_call: TRBD2; j_call: TRBJ2-1; clone_size: .; v_call: TRBV30; cdr3_nt: TGTGCCTGGAGTCCCCAAGAGCGGGGCCTCGTTTACAATGAGCAGTTCTTC; cdr3_aa: CAWSPQERGLVYNEQFF
d_call: .; j_call: TRBJ2-4; clone_size: .; v_call: TRBV7-8; cdr3_nt: TGTGCCAGCACCGAAGGGGTAGCCAAAAACATTCAGTACTTC; cdr3_aa: CASTEGVAKNIQYF
d_call: TRBD2; j_call: TRBJ2-3; clone_size: .; v_call: TRBV5-1; cdr3_nt: TGCGCCAGCGGCATGACTAGCGGGGAATACACAGATACGCAGTATTTT; cdr3_aa: CASGMTSGEYTDTQYF
d_call: TRBD1; j_call: TRBJ1-1; clone_size: .; v_call: TRBV11-3; cdr3_nt: TGTGCCAGCAGACCGGGACAGGGGGGGACTGAAGCTTTCTTT; cdr3_aa: CASRPGQGGTEAFF
d_call: TRBD2; j_call: TRBJ2-3; clone_size: .; v_call: TRBV5-1; cdr3_nt: TGCGCCAGCAGCATGACTAGCCAGCGGGTCGGAACAGATACGCAGTATTTT; cdr3_aa: CASSMTSQRVGTDTQYF
d_call: .; j_call: TRBJ2-3; clone_size: .; v_call: TRBV13; cdr3_nt: TGTGCCAGCAGCTTAGCCCTGGGAGCAGATACGCAGTATTTT; cdr3_aa: CASSLALGADTQYF
d_call: .; j_call: TRBJ2-3; clone_size: once; v_call: TRBV7-3; cdr3_nt: TGTGCCAGCAGCCCCACCGGGAGCACAGATACGCAGTATTTT; cdr3_aa: CASSPTGSTDTQYF
d_call: .; j_call: TRBJ1-1; clone_size: .; v_call: TRBV25-1; cdr3_nt: TGTGCCAGCAGTGAATCCTTGGGAGGGAGGCAGGCTTTCTTT; cdr3_aa: CASSESLGGRQAFF
d_call: TRBD2; j_call: TRBJ2-2; clone_size: .; v_call: TRBV25-1; cdr3_nt: TGTGCCAGCACTGGGACTAGCGGGGTTTTCACCGGGGAGCTGTTTTTT; cdr3_aa: CASTGTSGVFTGELFF
d_call: .; j_call: TRBJ2-3; clone_size: .; v_call: TRBV19; cdr3_nt: TGTGCCAGTAGTATAGGAGATACGCAGTATTTT; cdr3_aa: CASSIGDTQYF
d_call: TRBD1; j_call: TRBJ1-1; clone_size: .; v_call: TRBV7-9; cdr3_nt: TGTGCCAGCAGCTTCGGGACAGGGGATGAAGCTTTCTTT; cdr3_aa: CASSFGTGDEAFF
d_call: .; j_call: TRBJ1-2; clone_size: .; v_call: TRBV6-5; cdr3_nt: TGTGCCAGCAACAGCCCCAACTATGGCTACACCTTC; cdr3_aa: CASNSPNYGYTF
d_call: .; j_call: TRBJ2-3; clone_size: .; v_call: TRBV21-1; cdr3_nt: TGTGCCAGCAGCAAAGTCGGGGAACCTAGCACAGATACGCAGTATTTT; cdr3_aa: CASSKVGEPSTDTQYF
d_call: TRBD1; j_call: TRBJ2-3; clone_size: .; v_call: TRBV2; cdr3_nt: TGTGCCATCCGACCTAGGGGACAGCATTACACAGATACGCAGTATTTT; cdr3_aa: CAIRPRGQHYTDTQYF
d_call: .; j_call: TRBJ1-2; clone_size: .; v_call: TRBV6-1; cdr3_nt: TGTGCCAGCAGTGAGCGGCAGGGAGGGTATGGCTACACCTTC; cdr3_aa: CASSERQGGYGYTF
d_call: .; j_call: TRBJ1-2; clone_size: .; v_call: TRBV5-1; cdr3_nt: TGCGCCAGGTGGACACTTCCTAACTATGGCTACACCTTC; cdr3_aa: CARWTLPNYGYTF
d_call: .; j_call: TRBJ2-5; clone_size: .; v_call: TRBV20-1; cdr3_nt: TGCAGTGCTAGTCCGCGTAGCACGTGGGAGACCCAGTACTTC; cdr3_aa: CSASPRSTWETQYF
d_call: .; j_call: TRBJ2-7; clone_size: .; v_call: TRBV30; cdr3_nt: TGTGCCTGGAGTCCGACAATGGATCTTCGCGAGCAGTACTTC; cdr3_aa: CAWSPTMDLREQYF
d_call: .; j_call: TRBJ2-1; clone_size: .; v_call: TRBV15; cdr3_nt: TGTGCCACCAGCAGAGATGGCGGGCCCTACAATGAGCAGTTCTTC; cdr3_aa: CATSRDGGPYNEQFF
d_call: TRBD1; j_call: TRBJ2-1; clone_size: .; v_call: TRBV11-2; cdr3_nt: TGTGCCAGCAGCTTAGGCAGGGGGAATGGGAGCTCCTACAATGAGCAGTTCTTC; cdr3_aa: CASSLGRGNGSSYNEQFF
d_call: .; j_call: TRBJ2-7; clone_size: .; v_call: TRBV2; cdr3_nt: TGTGCCAGCAGTGAGCGGGGAAAGCAGTACTTC; cdr3_aa: CASSERGKQYF
d_call: TRBD2; j_call: TRBJ2-3; clone_size: .; v_call: TRBV5-1; cdr3_nt: TGCGCCAGCAGCTTGACTAGCGGGATCGGGGATACGCAGTATTTT; cdr3_aa: CASSLTSGIGDTQYF